The 20 T cell receptor beta chains below were found in one sample sequenced in a study of blood T cell repertoires in COVID-19. Some clones are missing from TCRdb's copy, which holds only in-frame ones; the method was immunoSEQ multiplex PCR. The sample has 350,000 or so clones; 90% are singletons. The sample comprised peripheral blood. Every receptor here comes from a man younger than 35 with active or convalescent COVID-19.

J is TRBJ2-7 and V is TRBV28, with D uncertain. The V and J ends lost 5 bases and 0 bases respectively, with 17 bases between them. Germline values: CDR1 MDHEN, CDR2 SYDVKM. The CDR3 runs 16 residues. The CDR3 region is CASSVPGGTSSYEQYF. CDR3 nucleotide sequence: TGTGCCAGCAGTGTCCCTGGCGGTACAAGCTCCTACGAGCAGTACTTC. The whole variable domain, filled in from reference TRBV28 and TRBJ2-7, reads DVKVTQSSRYLVKRTGEKVFLECVQDMDHENMFWYRQDPGLGLRLIYFSYDVKMKEKGDIPEGYSVSREKKERFSLILESASTNQTSMYLCASSVPGGTSSYEQYFGPGTRLTVT.

The chain has TRBV7-2 and TRBJ1-2; D is unclear. Trimming left V 3 bases short and J 1 base short, with 9 bases between. Germline values: CDR1 SGHTA, CDR2 FQGNSA. CDR3 length equals 14 residues. Here the CDR3 DNA reads TGTGCCAGCAGCTTTTGGTCACTTAACTATGGCTACACCTTC. It yields the protein CASSFWSLNYGYTF.

The V gene is TRBV5-6, the J gene TRBJ2-3; D perhaps matches TRBD1 (6 bases). This CDR3 spans 14 amino acids. With 7 bases removed from V and 1 base from J, the gap between germline ends came to 13 bases. CDR1 and CDR2 (germline): SGHDT, YYEEEE. CDR3 amino acids: CASGTTGRTDTQYF. The DNA of the CDR3 is TGTGCCAGCGGGACGACAGGCCGCACAGATACGCAGTATTTT.

The chain recombines TRBV7-9 with TRBJ2-7; 9 bases align to TRBD1. J lost 4 bases, V lost 8 bases, and 6 bases had no gene match. This CDR3 is built from 13 residues. Germline V gives CDR1 SEHNR, CDR2 FQNEAQ (reference sequence). For the CDR3, the DNA is TGTGCCAGCCAGGACAGGGGTGGGTACGAGCAGTACTTC. This codes for CASQDRGGYEQYF. Full variable domain (rest looked up from reference TRBV7-9 and TRBJ2-7): DTGVSQNPRHKITKRGQNVTFRCDPISEHNRLYWYRQTLGQGPEFLTYFQNEAQLEKSRLLSDRFSAERPKGSFSTLEIQRTEQGDSAMYLCASQDRGGYEQYFGPGTRLTVT.

This chain uses TRBV9 with TRBJ2-2, with D maybe TRBD1 (5 bases). CDR1 SGDLS and CDR2 YYNGEE come from the germline V gene. V lost 2 bases and J 6 bases, leaving 8 bases between the germline ends. This CDR3 has 13 residues. In DNA, the CDR3 is TGTGCCAGCAGCGTTCTAGGGGCCGGGGAGCTGTTTTTT. Its protein product is CASSVLGAGELFF.

The gene calls are TRBV6-2 or TRBV6-3 and TRBJ2-7; 8 bases line up with TRBD1. Germline lookup yields CDR1 MNHEY and CDR2 SVGEGT. Trimming cost V 6 bases and J 5 bases; bases outside gene matches: 6. The CDR3 covers 13 residues. The DNA for the CDR3 is TGTGCCAGCAGCCGGACAGGGCGCCACGAGCAGTACTTC. It encodes CASSRTGRHEQYF.

J is TRBJ2-3 and V is TRBV7-8; no clear D. CDR1 and CDR2 (germline): SGHVS, FQNEAQ. The CDR3 contains 13 residues. V lost 5 bases to trimming and J lost 6 bases, with 12 bases between them. The CDR3 region has the DNA TGTGCCAGCAGCGCGCCCCTTTCCGATACGCAGTATTTT. This sequence encodes CASSAPLSDTQYF.

The gene calls are TRBV7-3 and TRBJ2-2, with D possibly being TRBD2 (6 bases). The CDR3 loop spans 16 amino acids. The germline V gene has CDR1 SGHTA and CDR2 FQGTGA. V lost 5 bases and J 4 bases, leaving 17 bases between the germline ends. The DNA of the CDR3 is TGTGCCAGCAGCCGAGGGACTCGCTGGGGCACCGGGGAGCTGTTTTTT. This translates into CASSRGTRWGTGELFF.

This sequence joins TRBV6-5 and TRBJ1-1, with D perhaps TRBD1 (6 bases). The CDR3 is made up of 16 amino acids. The germline V gene encodes CDR1 MNHEY and CDR2 SVGAGI. Trimming took 4 bases from V and 0 from J, leaving 15 bases between them. Here the CDR3 DNA reads TGTGCCAGCAGTTCGGAACAGGGATGGATGAACACTGAAGCTTTCTTT. Translating gives CASSSEQGWMNTEAFF.

J is TRBJ1-5 and V is TRBV28, with D perhaps matching TRBD1 (6 bases). The CDR3 contains 14 residues. Trimming removed 5 bases at V and 10 bases at J, with 18 bases between. Germline CDR1 reads MDHEN; CDR2 reads SYDVKM. The CDR3 DNA follows: TGTGCCAGCAGTAATAGGGACACGGGTTCTCCCCAGCATTTT. This translates into CASSNRDTGSPQHF.

This clone was found a few times. This rearrangement joins TRBV7-6 to TRBJ2-3, with TRBD2 matching 9 bases. The trim removed 2 bases at V and 2 bases at J, leaving 5 bases unmatched. The CDR3 loop spans 16 amino acids. Per germline, CDR1 SGHVS and CDR2 FNYEAQ. In nucleotides, the CDR3 is TGTGCCAGCAGCTTACTTGCTAGCGGGACCACAGATACGCAGTATTTT. Its translation: CASSLLASGTTDTQYF.

The rearrangement links TRBV13 to TRBJ2-3; 10 bases are shared with TRBD2. V lost 4 bases to trimming and J lost 4 bases; unmatched junction nucleotides: 2. CDR1 and CDR2 (germline): PRHDT, FYEKMQ (reference sequence). This CDR3 spans 14 amino acids. CDR3 in DNA: TGTGCCAGCAGCTGGAGCGGGGGGGCAGATACGCAGTATTTT. Protein product: CASSWSGGADTQYF.

The chain employs TRBV10-3 and TRBJ2-2; perhaps TRBD1 as D (5 bases). The CDR3 is 13 residues long. Trimming removed 10 bases from V and 7 bases from J, with 16 bases in between. Germline-derived CDR1 and CDR2 are ENHRY and SYGVKD. This CDR3 is CATSQAPGGELFF. The CDR3 DNA sequence: TGTGCCACCTCACAGGCTCCGGGCGGGGAGCTGTTTTTT.

About this clone itself: Other nucleotide sequences from this sample produce the same CDR3. The V and J genes are TRBV30 and TRBJ2-6; no clear D. Germline V gene sequence: CDR1 GTSNPN, CDR2 SVGIG (reference sequence). This CDR3 contains 14 residues. V shed 2 bases and J shed 0 bases, with 5 bases lying between them. CDR3 nucleotide sequence: TGTGCCTGGAGTTTCGGCTCTGGGGCCAACGTCCTGACTTTC. As protein: CAWSFGSGANVLTF. Full variable domain (rest looked up from reference TRBV30 and TRBJ2-6): SQTIHQWPATLVQPVGSPLSLECTVEGTSNPNLYWYRQAAGRGLQLLFYSVGIGQISSEVPQNLSASRPQDRQFILSSKKLLLSDSGFYLCAWSFGSGANVLTFGAGSRLTVL.

The J gene is TRBJ1-1, the V gene TRBV11-2; no reliable D call. The CDR3 runs 13 residues. Deletions cut 2 bases from V and 5 bases from J, with 9 bases between. Germline CDR1 is SGHAT and CDR2 is FQNNGV. The CDR3 reads CASSLTVETEAFF. The CDR3 DNA sequence: TGTGCCAGCAGCTTAACTGTGGAGACTGAAGCTTTCTTT.

V and J are TRBV6-2 or TRBV6-3 and TRBJ1-1, with unresolved D. The V end was cut by 4 bases, the J end by 7 bases, with 10 bases between. Germline CDR1 MNHEY, CDR2 SVGEGT. The CDR3 is made up of 12 amino acids. This CDR3 reads CASSFSRGEAFF. The CDR3 region has the DNA TGTGCCAGCAGTTTCAGCAGAGGTGAAGCTTTCTTT.

This chain uses TRBV14 with TRBJ2-7; D may be TRBD1 (5 bases). CDR3 length: 14 residues. The germline V gene encodes CDR1 SGHDN and CDR2 FVKESK. V lost 8 bases and J 3 bases, leaving 17 bases between the germline ends. CDR3 loop: CASAGHLGNYEQYF. In DNA, the CDR3 is TGTGCCAGCGCAGGACACCTAGGGAACTACGAGCAGTACTTC.

This clone appeared once. V gene TRBV15 combines with J gene TRBJ1-4; D is perhaps TRBD1 (6 bases). Germline V lookup: CDR1 LNHNV, CDR2 YYDKDF (reference sequence). Trimming pared 4 bases from V and 5 bases from J, leaving 11 bases between. The CDR3 loop spans 14 amino acids. CDR3 in amino acids: CATSTSGVNEKLFF. The CDR3 coding sequence is TGTGCCACCAGCACCTCAGGGGTGAATGAAAAACTGTTTTTT.

The CDR3 region is CASRDRRTTDTQYF. CDR3 in DNA: TGTGCCAGCAGAGACAGACGTACCACAGATACGCAGTATTTT. The chain employs TRBV6-5 and TRBJ2-3, with D perhaps TRBD1 (5 bases). With 6 bases removed from V and 2 bases from J, the gap between germline ends came to 12 bases. This CDR3 region has 14 residues. In germline, CDR1 is MNHEY, CDR2 SVGAGI.

This clone was counted a few times. The chain joins TRBV30 to TRBJ1-5, with 8 bases identical to TRBD1. V was clipped by 3 bases and J by 4 bases; unmatched bases: 5. The CDR3 is made up of 14 amino acids. CDR1 is GTSNPN and CDR2 is SVGIG in the germline V gene (reference sequence). The CDR3 here is CAWSSDRGNQPQHF. DNA for the CDR3: TGTGCCTGGAGCTCCGACAGGGGTAATCAGCCCCAGCATTTT. Full variable domain (remainder filled in from reference TRBV30 and TRBJ1-5): SQTIHQWPATLVQPVGSPLSLECTVEGTSNPNLYWYRQAAGRGLQLLFYSVGIGQISSEVPQNLSASRPQDRQFILSSKKLLLSDSGFYLCAWSSDRGNQPQHFGDGTRLSIL.